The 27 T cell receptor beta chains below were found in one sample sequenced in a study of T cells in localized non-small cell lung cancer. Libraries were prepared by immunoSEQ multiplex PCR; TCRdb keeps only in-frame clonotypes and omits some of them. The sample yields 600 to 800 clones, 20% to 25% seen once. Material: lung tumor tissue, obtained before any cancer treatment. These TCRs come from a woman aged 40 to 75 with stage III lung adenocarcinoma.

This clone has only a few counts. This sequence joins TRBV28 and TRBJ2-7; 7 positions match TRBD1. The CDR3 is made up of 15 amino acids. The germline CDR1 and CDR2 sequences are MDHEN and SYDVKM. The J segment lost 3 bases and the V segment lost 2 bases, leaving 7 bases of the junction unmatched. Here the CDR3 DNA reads TGTGCCAGCAGTTTACCGACAGGGCTGGGCTACGAGCAGTACTTC. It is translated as CASSLPTGLGYEQYF.

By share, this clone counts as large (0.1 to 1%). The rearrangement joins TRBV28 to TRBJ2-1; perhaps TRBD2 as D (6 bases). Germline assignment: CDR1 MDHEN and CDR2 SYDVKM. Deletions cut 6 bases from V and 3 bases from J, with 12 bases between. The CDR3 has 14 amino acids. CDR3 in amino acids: CASRWAGLYNEQFF. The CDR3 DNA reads TGTGCCAGCAGGTGGGCGGGGCTCTACAATGAGCAGTTCTTC.

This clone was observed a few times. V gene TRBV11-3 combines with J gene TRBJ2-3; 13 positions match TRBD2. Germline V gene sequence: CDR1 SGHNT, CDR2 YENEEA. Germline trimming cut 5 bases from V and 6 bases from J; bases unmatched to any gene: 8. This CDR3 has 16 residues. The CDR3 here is CASSPGLAGVIDTQYF. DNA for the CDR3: TGTGCCAGCAGCCCCGGACTAGCGGGAGTTATCGATACGCAGTATTTT.

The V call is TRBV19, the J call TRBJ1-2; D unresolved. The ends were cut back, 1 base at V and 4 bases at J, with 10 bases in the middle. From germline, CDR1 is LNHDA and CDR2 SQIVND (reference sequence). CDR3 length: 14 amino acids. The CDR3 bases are TGTGCCAGTAGTATAGGACGGGCCCTCTATGGCTACACCTTC. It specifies CASSIGRALYGYTF.

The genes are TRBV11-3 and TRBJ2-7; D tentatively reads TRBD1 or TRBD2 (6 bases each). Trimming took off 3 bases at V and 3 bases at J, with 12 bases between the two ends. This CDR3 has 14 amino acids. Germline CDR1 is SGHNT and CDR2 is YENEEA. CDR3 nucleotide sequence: TGTGCCAGCAGCTTGGCCGAGGGGGGCTACGAGCAGTACTTC. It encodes CASSLAEGGYEQYF.

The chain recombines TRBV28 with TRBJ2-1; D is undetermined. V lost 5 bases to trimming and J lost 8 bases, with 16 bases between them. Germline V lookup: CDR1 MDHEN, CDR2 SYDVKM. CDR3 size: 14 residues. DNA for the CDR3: TGTGCCAGCAGTAAAAGCACCCCTGGCGATGAGCAGTTCTTC. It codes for CASSKSTPGDEQFF.

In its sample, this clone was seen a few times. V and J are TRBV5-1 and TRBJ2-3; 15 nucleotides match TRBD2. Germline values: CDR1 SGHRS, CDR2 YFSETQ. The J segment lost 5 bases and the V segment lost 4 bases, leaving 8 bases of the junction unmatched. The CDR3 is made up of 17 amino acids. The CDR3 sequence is CASSRRTSGRALDTQYF. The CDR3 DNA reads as TGCGCCAGCAGCCGTAGGACTAGCGGGAGGGCCCTAGATACGCAGTATTTT.

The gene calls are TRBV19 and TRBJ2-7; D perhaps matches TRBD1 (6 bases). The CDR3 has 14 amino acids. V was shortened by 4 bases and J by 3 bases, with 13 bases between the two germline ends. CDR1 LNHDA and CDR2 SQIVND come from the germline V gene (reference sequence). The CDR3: CASSKTGYNYEQYF. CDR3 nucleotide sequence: TGTGCCAGTAGTAAAACAGGGTACAACTACGAGCAGTACTTC. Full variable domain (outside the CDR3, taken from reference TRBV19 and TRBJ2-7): DGGITQSPKYLFRKEGQNVTLSCEQNLNHDAMYWYRQDPGQGLRLIYYSQIVNDFQKGDIAEGYSVSREKKESFPLTVTSAQKNPTAFYLCASSKTGYNYEQYFGPGTRLTVT.

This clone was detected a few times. CDR3 sequence (DNA): TGTGCCAGCAGCCGCCGGACAGTCCGGAACACTGAAGCTTTCTTT. Translating it yields CASSRRTVRNTEAFF. The chain recombines TRBV28 with TRBJ1-1; the D gene is possibly TRBD1 (6 bases). CDR1 is MDHEN, CDR2 SYDVKM, per germline. The CDR3 covers 15 residues. V lost 6 bases and J 1 base, leaving 15 bases between the germline ends.

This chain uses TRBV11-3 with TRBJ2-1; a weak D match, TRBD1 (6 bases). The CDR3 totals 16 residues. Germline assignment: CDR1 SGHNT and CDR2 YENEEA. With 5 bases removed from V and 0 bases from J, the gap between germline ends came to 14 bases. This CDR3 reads CASSQNSGASYNEQFF. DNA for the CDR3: TGTGCCAGCAGCCAAAACTCAGGGGCCTCCTACAATGAGCAGTTCTTC.

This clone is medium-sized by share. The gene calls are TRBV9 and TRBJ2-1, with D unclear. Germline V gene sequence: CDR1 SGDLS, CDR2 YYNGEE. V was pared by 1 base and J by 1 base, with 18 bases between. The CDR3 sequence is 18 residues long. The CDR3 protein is CASSVRPASRLSYNEQFF. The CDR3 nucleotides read TGTGCCAGCAGCGTACGACCGGCTAGTAGGCTTTCCTACAATGAGCAGTTCTTC.

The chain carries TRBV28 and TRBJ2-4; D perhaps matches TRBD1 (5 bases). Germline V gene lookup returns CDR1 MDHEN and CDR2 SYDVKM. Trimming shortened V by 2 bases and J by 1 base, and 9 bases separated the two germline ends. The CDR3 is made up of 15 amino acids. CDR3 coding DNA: TGTGCCAGCAGTTTACAGGGTTCGGCCAAAAACATTCAGTACTTC. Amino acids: CASSLQGSAKNIQYF.

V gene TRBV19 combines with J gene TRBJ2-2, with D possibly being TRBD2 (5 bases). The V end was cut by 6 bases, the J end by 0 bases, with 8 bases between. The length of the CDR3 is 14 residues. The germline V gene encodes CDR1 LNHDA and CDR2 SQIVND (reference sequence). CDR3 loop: CASRVGTNTGELFF. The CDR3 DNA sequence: TGTGCCAGTAGAGTCGGGACGAACACCGGGGAGCTGTTTTTT.

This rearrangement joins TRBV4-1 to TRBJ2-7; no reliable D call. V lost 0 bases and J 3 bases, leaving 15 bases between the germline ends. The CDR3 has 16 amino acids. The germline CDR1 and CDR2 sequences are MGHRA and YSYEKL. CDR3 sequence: CASSQEDRAGVYEQYF. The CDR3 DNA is TGCGCCAGCAGCCAAGAAGACCGGGCAGGAGTCTACGAGCAGTACTTC.

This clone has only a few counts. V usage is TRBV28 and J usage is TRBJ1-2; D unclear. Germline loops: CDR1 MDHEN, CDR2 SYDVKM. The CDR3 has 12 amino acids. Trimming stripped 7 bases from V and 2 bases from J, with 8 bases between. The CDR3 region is CASTRGNYGYTF. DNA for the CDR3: TGTGCCAGCACACGTGGCAACTATGGCTACACCTTC.

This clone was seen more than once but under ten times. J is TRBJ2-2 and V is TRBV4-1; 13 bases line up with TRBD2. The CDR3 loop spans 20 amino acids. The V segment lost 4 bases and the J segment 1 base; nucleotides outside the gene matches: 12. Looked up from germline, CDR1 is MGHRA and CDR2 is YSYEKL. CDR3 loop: CASSPVGTSGTHRNTGELFF. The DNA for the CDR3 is TGCGCCAGCAGCCCGGTGGGGACTAGCGGGACCCACCGGAACACCGGGGAGCTGTTTTTT.

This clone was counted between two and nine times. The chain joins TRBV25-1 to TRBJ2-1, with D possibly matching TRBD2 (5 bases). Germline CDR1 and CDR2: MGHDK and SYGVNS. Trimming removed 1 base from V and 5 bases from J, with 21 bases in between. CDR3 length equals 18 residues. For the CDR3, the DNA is TGTGCCAGCAGTGAATTCGGAGGTAGGACTCAACACAACAATGAGCAGTTCTTC. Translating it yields CASSEFGGRTQHNNEQFF.

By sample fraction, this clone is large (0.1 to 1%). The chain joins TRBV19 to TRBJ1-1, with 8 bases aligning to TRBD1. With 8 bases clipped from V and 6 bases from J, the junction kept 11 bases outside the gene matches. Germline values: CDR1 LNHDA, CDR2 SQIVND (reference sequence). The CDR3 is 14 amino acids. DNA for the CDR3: TGTGCCAGTGGGGCGGGACAGGCGGGGGCTGAAGCTTTCTTT. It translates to CASGAGQAGAEAFF. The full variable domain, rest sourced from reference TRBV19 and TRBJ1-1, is DGGITQSPKYLFRKEGQNVTLSCEQNLNHDAMYWYRQDPGQGLRLIYYSQIVNDFQKGDIAEGYSVSREKKESFPLTVTSAQKNPTAFYLCASGAGQAGAEAFFGQGTRLTVV.

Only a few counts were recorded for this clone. CDR3 sequence: CASSLTGASYEQYF. For the CDR3, the DNA is TGTGCCAGCAGCTTGACGGGAGCGTCCTACGAGCAGTACTTC. J is TRBJ2-7 and V is TRBV9; weak D call: TRBD2 (6 bases). Germline-derived CDR1 and CDR2 are SGDLS and YYNGEE. This CDR3 contains 14 residues. V was cut by 4 bases and J by 1 base, with 12 bases left in between.

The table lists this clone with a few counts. In DNA, the CDR3 is TGTGCCACCAGCAGAGTTGAAGGGTACAATGAGCAGTTCTTC. Protein sequence: CATSRVEGYNEQFF. This chain connects TRBV15 to TRBJ2-1; D is unresolved. The CDR3 totals 14 residues. The germline CDR1 and CDR2 sequences are LNHNV and YYDKDF (reference sequence). V was shortened by 1 base and J by 4 bases, with 8 bases between the two germline ends. Combining the CDR3 with reference TRBV15 and TRBJ2-1 gives the whole variable domain DAMVIQNPRYQVTQFGKPVTLSCSQTLNHNVMYWYQQKSSQAPKLLFHYYDKDFNNEADTPDNFQSRRPNTSFCFLDIRSPGLGDTAMYLCATSRVEGYNEQFFGPGTRLTVL.

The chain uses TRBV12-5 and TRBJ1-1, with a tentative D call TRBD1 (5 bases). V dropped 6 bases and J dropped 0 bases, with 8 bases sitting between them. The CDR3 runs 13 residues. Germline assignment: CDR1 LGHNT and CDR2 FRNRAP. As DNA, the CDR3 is TGTGCTAGTGGGGGGGTCATGAACACTGAAGCTTTCTTT. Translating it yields CASGGVMNTEAFF.

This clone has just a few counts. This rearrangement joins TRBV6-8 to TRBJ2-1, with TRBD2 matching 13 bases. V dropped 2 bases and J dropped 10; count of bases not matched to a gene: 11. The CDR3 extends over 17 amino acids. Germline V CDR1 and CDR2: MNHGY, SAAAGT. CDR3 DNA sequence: TGTGCCAGCAGTTACGGCACTAGCGGGAGGGTCAGAGGGGAGCAGTTCTTC. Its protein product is CASSYGTSGRVRGEQFF.

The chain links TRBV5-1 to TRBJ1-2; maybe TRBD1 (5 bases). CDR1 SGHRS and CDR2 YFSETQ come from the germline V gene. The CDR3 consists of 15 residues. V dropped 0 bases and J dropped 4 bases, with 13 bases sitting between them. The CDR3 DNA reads TGCGCCAGCAGCTTGGACGGGGGAGGGATCTATGGCTACACCTTC. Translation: CASSLDGGGIYGYTF.

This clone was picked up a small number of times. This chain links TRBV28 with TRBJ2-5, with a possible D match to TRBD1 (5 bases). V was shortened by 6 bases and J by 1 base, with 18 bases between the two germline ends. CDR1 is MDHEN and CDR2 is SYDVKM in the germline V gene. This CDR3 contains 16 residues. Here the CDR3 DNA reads TGTGCCAGCAGGCCCTCCACGACAGTTTTCCAAGAGACCCAGTACTTC. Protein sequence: CASRPSTTVFQETQYF.

CDR3 coding DNA: TGTGCCTGGAGTGGCAGGGCCCTTGAAGCTTTCTTT. It is translated as CAWSGRALEAFF. This chain connects TRBV30 to TRBJ1-1; tentative D call: TRBD1 (5 bases). CDR3 size: 12 residues. The V gene lost 1 base and the J gene lost 7 bases, with 10 bases spanning the gap. Looked up from germline, CDR1 is GTSNPN and CDR2 is SVGIG (reference sequence).

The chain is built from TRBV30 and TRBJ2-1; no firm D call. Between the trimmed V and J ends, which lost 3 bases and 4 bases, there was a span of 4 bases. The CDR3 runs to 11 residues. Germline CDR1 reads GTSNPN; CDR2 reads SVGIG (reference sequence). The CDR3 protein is CAWSKYNEQFF. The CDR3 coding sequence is TGTGCCTGGAGCAAGTACAATGAGCAGTTCTTC.

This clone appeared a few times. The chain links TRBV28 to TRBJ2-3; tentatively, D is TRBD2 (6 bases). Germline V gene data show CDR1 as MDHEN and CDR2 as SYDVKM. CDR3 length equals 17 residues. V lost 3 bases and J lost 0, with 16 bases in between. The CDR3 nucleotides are TGTGCCAGCAGTTTTTATGTGGCGGGGTCTAGCACAGATACGCAGTATTTT. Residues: CASSFYVAGSSTDTQYF.